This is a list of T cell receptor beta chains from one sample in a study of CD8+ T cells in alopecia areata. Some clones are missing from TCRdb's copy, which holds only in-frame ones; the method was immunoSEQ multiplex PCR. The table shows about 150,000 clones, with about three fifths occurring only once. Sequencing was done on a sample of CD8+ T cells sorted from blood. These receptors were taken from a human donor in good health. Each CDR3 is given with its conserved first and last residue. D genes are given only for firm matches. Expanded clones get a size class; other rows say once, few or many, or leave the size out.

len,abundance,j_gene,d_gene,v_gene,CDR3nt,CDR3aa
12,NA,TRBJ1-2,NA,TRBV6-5,TGTGCCAGCAGTCCTGAGGGAGGGGGCTACACCTTC,CASSPEGGGYTF
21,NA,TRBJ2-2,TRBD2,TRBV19,TGTGCCAGTAGTATAGATCTCTGGCTAGCGGGAGGCCCACCGAACACCGGGGAGCTGTTTTTT,CASSIDLWLAGGPPNTGELFF
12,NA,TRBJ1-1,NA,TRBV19,TGTGCCAGTAGTATGGATGGCTCTCAGGCTTTCTTT,CASSMDGSQAFF
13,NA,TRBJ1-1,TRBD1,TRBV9,TGTGCCAGCAGCGGACAGGGAGGCCCTGAAGCTTTCTTT,CASSGQGGPEAFF
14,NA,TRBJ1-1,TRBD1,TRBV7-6,TGTGCCAGCAGCCCCGGGACAGTCAACACTGAAGCTTTCTTT,CASSPGTVNTEAFF
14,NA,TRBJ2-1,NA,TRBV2,TGTGCCAGCAGTGAAGCGCTCGGCGCCAATGAGCAGTTCTTC,CASSEALGANEQFF
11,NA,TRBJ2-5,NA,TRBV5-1,TGCGCCAGCAGCTTGGAAGGGACCCAGTACTTC,CASSLEGTQYF
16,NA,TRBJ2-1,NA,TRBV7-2,TGTGCCAGCAGCTTAAATACTAGACTCTCCGAAAATGAGCAGTTCTTC,CASSLNTRLSENEQFF
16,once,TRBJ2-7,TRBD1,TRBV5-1,TGCGCCAGCAGCTTAGAACCGGGACAGGTCTCCTACGAGCAGTACTTC,CASSLEPGQVSYEQYF
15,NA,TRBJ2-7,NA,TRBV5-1,TGCGCCAGCAGCCCCAAGACAGGACTCTCCTACGAGCAGTACTTC,CASSPKTGLSYEQYF
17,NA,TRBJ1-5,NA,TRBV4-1,TGCGCCAGCAGCCCGAGGGCGGGGGACGTGAGCAATCAGCCCCAGCATTTT,CASSPRAGDVSNQPQHF
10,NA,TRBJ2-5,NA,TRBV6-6,TGTGCCAGCGCCGGAGAGACCCAGTACTTC,CASAGETQYF
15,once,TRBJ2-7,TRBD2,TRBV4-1,TGCGCCAGCAGCCAAGCTAGCGGGAACACCTACGAGCAGTACTTC,CASSQASGNTYEQYF
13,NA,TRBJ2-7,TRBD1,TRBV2,TGTGCCAGCCGCGGACAGGGGGCCTACGAGCAGTACTTC,CASRGQGAYEQYF
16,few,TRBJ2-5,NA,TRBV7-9,TGTGCCAGCAGCTTAAAGCAGGACTACAAACAAGAGACCCAGTACTTC,CASSLKQDYKQETQYF
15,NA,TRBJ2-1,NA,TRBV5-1,TGCGCCAGCAGCTCCCGGGGAGGTGCTTACAATGAGCAGTTCTTC,CASSSRGGAYNEQFF
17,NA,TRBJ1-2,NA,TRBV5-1,TGCGCCAGCAGCTTGGCCGACGACAGCGCCTCGTACTATGGCTACACCTTC,CASSLADDSASYYGYTF
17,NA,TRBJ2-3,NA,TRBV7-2,TGTGCCAGCAGCCCCATCCCGGGGGCGTCTAACCCAGATACGCAGTATTTT,CASSPIPGASNPDTQYF
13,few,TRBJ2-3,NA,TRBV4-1,TGCGCCAGCTGTATTAGCCCCCTTGATACGCAGTATTTT,CASCISPLDTQYF
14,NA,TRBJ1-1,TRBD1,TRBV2,TGTGCCAGCGGACAGGGGGAAATGAACACTGAAGCTTTCTTT,CASGQGEMNTEAFF
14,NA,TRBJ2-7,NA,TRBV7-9,TGTGCCAGCAGCTTAGTGAGCAGCTCCTACGAGCAGTACTTC,CASSLVSSSYEQYF
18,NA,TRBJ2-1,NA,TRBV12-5,TGTGCTAGTGGTTGGTATGGGGGAAGCGGATTAAGAGGCAATGAGCAGTTCTTC,CASGWYGGSGLRGNEQFF
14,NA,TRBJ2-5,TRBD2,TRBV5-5,TGTGCCAGCAGAGAAGGGACTAGCGGAGAGACCCAGTACTTC,CASREGTSGETQYF
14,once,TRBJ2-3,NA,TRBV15,TGTGCCACCAGCAATAGGGCGAGCACAGATACGCAGTATTTT,CATSNRASTDTQYF
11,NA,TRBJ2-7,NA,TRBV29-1,TGCAGCGTTCAAATCCTCTACGAGCAGTACTTC,CSVQILYEQYF
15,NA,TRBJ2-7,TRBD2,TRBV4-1,TGCGCCAGCAGCCAGCGGACTAGCGGGAGGTGGGAGCAGTACTTC,CASSQRTSGRWEQYF
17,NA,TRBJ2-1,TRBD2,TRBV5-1,TGCGCCAGCAGACGAATAAACCTAGCGGGGAATAACAATGAGCAGTTCTTC,CASRRINLAGNNNEQFF
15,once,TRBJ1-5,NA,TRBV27,TGTGCCAGCAGTTTAACAGGGACATTTAATCAGCCCCAGCATTTT,CASSLTGTFNQPQHF
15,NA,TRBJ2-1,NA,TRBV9,TGTGCCAGCAGCGTAGGACCGAGTGGGATCAATGAGCAGTTCTTC,CASSVGPSGINEQFF
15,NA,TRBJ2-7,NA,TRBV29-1,TGCAGCGCCACTTCGACATCGGGACGTGCCTACGAGCAGTACTTC,CSATSTSGRAYEQYF
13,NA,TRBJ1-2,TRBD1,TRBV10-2,TGCGCCAGCAGTGATGGGACAGGGCATGGCTACACCTTC,CASSDGTGHGYTF
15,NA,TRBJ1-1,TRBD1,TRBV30,TGTGCCTGGAGTGGACCCACAGGGGGGGACACTGAAGCTTTCTTT,CAWSGPTGGDTEAFF
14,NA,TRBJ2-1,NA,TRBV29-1,TGCAGCGTTGAATCAGGGGCCTCCTACAATGAGCAGTTCTTC,CSVESGASYNEQFF
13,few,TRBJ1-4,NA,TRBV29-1,TGCAGCGCTGGGGGAGGTGATAACGAAAAACTGTTTTTT,CSAGGGDNEKLFF
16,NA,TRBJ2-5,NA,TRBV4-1,TGCGCCAGCAGCCAAGATCAATTCGGGGCGTGGGAGACCCAGTACTTC,CASSQDQFGAWETQYF
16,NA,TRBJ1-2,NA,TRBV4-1,TGCGCCAGCAGCCTGCGGGCAGAGGGAACGAGGGATGGCTACACCTTC,CASSLRAEGTRDGYTF
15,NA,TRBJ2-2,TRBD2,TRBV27,TGTGCCAGCAGTCCCTTTACTAGCGGGATCGGGGAGCTGTTTTTT,CASSPFTSGIGELFF
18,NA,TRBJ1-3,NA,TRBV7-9,TGTGCCAGCAGACGAGAGGGTACAGGGTCCCTCTCTGGAAACACCATATATTTT,CASRREGTGSLSGNTIYF
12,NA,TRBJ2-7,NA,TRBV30,TGTGCCTGGAGTGTAGGTCCAAGTCAGCAGTACTTC,CAWSVGPSQQYF
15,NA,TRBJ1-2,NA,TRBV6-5,TGTGCCAGCAGTTACTCTTCGGGCGGTGGGTATGGCTACACCTTC,CASSYSSGGGYGYTF
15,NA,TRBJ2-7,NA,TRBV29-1,TGCAGCGTTCATTTTCGTAAAGGGGCCGGATACGAGCAGTACTTC,CSVHFRKGAGYEQYF
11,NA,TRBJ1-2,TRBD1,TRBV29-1,TGCAGCGTTCCAGGGGGCTATGGCTACACCTTC,CSVPGGYGYTF
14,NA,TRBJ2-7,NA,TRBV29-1,TGCAGCGTCAACGGGGACGCCGACCCCTACGAGCAGTACTTC,CSVNGDADPYEQYF
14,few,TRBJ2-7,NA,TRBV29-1,TGCAGCGTTGTGAGTCGGACTGGCTCCTACGAGCAGTACTTC,CSVVSRTGSYEQYF
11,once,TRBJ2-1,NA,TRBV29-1,TGCAGCGTTTGGGTTACCGGGGAGCAGTTCTTC,CSVWVTGEQFF
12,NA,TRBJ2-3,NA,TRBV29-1,TGCAGCGTTGAAAGTTTCTCAGATACGCAGTATTTT,CSVESFSDTQYF
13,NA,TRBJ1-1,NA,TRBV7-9,TGTGCCAGCAGCCCTGTCTCGAGCACTGAAGCTTTCTTT,CASSPVSSTEAFF
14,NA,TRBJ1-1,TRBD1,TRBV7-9,TGTGCCAGCCGAGAACAGGGACAGAGCACTGAAGCTTTCTTT,CASREQGQSTEAFF
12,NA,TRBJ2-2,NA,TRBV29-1,TGCAGCGTCCACCCGCCCACCGGGGAGCTGTTTTTT,CSVHPPTGELFF
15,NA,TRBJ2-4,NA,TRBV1,TGCACCAGCAGCCCCGGACTAGCAGTTGGGAACATTCAGTACTTC,CTSSPGLAVGNIQYF
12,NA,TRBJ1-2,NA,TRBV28,TGTGCCAGCGGGGACGTGGGGTATGGCTACACCTTC,CASGDVGYGYTF
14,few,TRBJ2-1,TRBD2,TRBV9,TGTGCCAGCACTAGCGGGAGTCAGGACAATGAGCAGTTCTTC,CASTSGSQDNEQFF
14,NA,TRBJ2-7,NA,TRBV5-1,TGCGCCAGCAGCTTCGGAGTCGGTGGGAACGAGCAGTACTTC,CASSFGVGGNEQYF
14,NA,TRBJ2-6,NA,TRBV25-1,TGTGCCAGCAGGGACAGTCCTGGGGCCAACGTCCTGACTTTC,CASRDSPGANVLTF
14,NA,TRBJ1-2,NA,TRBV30,TGTGCCTGGAGTGTAGTGGGCTTCTCCTATGGCTACACCTTC,CAWSVVGFSYGYTF
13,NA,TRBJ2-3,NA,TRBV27,TGTGCCAGCAGTCTCTCTGGCACAGATACGCAGTATTTT,CASSLSGTDTQYF
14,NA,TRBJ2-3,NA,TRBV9,TGTGCCAGCTCAAAGGGCGGGAGCACAGATACGCAGTATTTT,CASSKGGSTDTQYF
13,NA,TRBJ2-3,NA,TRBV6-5,TGTGCCAGCGGCCCGGACTCCACAGATACGCAGTATTTT,CASGPDSTDTQYF
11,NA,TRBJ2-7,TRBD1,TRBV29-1,TGCAGCATCCGACAGGGCGGCGAGCAGTACTTC,CSIRQGGEQYF
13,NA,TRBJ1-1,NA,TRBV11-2,TGTGCCAGCAGCCCGGGACGAAACACTGAAGCTTTCTTT,CASSPGRNTEAFF